This T cell receptor beta chain was observed in a study of blood T cell repertoires in COVID-19. Germline loops: CDR1 LNHDA, CDR2 SQIVND (reference sequence). With 2 bases removed from V and 3 bases from J, the gap between germline ends came to 14 bases. The CDR3 extends over 15 amino acids. Methods used by the authors: Amplification of reference gene primers provided the estimated nucleated cell counts. Clones were sequenced by immunoSEQ multiplex PCR, and TCRdb holds only the in-frame ones, with some missing. V and J calls plus clone size are reproduced from that table; the DNA served to infer D and trimming. The data contain tens of thousands of clones, roughly four fifths of them singletons.

Sequencing was performed on peripheral blood. This sequence was found in a man aged 50-60 years with COVID-19, enrolled during active disease. V gene TRBV19 combines with J gene TRBJ2-7; a possible D gene is TRBD1 (6 bases). The CDR3, as DNA: TGTGCCAGTAGTATAACCCACAGGGTCAACTACGAGCAGTACTTC. This gives the protein CASSITHRVNYEQYF.